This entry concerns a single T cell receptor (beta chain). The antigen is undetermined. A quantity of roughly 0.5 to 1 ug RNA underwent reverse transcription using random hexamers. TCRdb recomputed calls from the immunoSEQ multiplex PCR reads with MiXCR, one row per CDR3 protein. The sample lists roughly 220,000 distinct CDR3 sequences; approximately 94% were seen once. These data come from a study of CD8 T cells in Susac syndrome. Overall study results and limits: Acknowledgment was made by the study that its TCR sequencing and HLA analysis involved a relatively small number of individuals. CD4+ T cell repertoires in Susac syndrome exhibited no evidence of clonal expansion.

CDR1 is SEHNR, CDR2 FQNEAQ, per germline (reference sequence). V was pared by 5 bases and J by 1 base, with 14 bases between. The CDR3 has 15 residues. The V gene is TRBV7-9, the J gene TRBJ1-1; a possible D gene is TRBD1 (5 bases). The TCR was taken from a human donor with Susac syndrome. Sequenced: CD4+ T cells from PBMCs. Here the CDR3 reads CASSRDGPSNTEAFF. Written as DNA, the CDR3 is TGTGCCAGCAGCCGGGACGGACCCTCGAACACTGAAGCTTTCTTT. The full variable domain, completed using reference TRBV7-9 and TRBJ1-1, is DTGVSQNPRHKITKRGQNVTFRCDPISEHNRLYWYRQTLGQGPEFLTYFQNEAQLEKSRLLSDRFSAERPKGSFSTLEIQRTEQGDSAMYLCASSRDGPSNTEAFFGQGTRLTVV.